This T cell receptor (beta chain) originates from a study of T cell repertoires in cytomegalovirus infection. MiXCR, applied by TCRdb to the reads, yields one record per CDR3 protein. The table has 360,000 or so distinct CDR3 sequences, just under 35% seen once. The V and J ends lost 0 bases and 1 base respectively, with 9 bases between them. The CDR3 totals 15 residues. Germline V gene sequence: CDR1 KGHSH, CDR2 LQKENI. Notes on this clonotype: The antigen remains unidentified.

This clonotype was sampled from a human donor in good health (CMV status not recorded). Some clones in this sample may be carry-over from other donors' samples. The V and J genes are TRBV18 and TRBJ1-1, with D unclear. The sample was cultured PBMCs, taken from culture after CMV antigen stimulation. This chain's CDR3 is CASSPPKGSNTEAFF. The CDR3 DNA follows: TGTGCCAGCTCACCACCGAAAGGGTCGAACACTGAAGCTTTCTTT.